This TCR beta chain was found in a study of blood T cells in healthy people across ages. Broader study findings: Naive CD4+ cells and diversity were both higher in long-lived donors than in aged donors. Age brought a roughly linear fall in TCR beta diversity measured per million T cells.

This CDR3 is 13 amino acids long. V lost 0 bases to trimming and J lost 6 bases, with 7 bases between them. Germline CDR1 LGHNT, CDR2 FRNRAP. Each donor supplied approximately 10 milliliters of peripheral blood. Through a sample-barcoded 5' primer and a J-beta primer mix, a second PCR was run for roughly 6 to 12 cycles. TCRdb reprocessed the 5' RACE reads with MiXCR, giving one entry per CDR3 protein. Seen here are over 600,000 distinct CDR3 sequences, less than 60% observed once, and the top ten hold around a sixth. This clonotype was counted a few times. No antigen is known for it. This TCR was recovered from an elderly man in good health. The J gene is TRBJ2-3, the V gene TRBV12-5; unclear D gene. The sequenced sample was blood. CDR3 loop: CASGLVRWDTQYF. For the CDR3, the DNA is TGTGCTAGTGGTTTGGTAAGGTGGGATACGCAGTATTTT.